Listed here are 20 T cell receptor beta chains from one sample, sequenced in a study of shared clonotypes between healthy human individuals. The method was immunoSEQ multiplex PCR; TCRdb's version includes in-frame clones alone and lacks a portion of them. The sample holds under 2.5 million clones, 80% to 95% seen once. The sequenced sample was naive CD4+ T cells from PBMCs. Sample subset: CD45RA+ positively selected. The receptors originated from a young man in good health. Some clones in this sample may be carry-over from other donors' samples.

This chain's CDR3 is CASSVGALPRTQYF. CDR3 nucleotide sequence: TGTGCCAGCAGCGTAGGGGCCCTTCCAAGGACCCAGTACTTC. The chain joins TRBV9 to TRBJ2-5, with D uncertain. V lost 0 bases, J lost 7 bases, and 13 bases lay in between. The CDR3 runs 14 residues. The germline V gene has CDR1 SGDLS and CDR2 YYNGEE.

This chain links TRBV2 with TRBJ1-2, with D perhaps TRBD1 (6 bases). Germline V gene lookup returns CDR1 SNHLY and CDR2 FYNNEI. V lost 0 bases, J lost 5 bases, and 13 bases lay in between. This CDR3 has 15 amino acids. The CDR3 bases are TGTGCCAGCAGTGAAGCGCTTGGGACATTGTATGGCTACACCTTC. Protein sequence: CASSEALGTLYGYTF.

CDR3 in amino acids: CASSRSGQMITGELFF. The DNA of the CDR3 is TGCGCCAGCAGCCGATCGGGACAGATGATCACCGGGGAGCTGTTTTTT. The gene calls are TRBV4-1 and TRBJ2-2; 7 bases match TRBD1. CDR1 and CDR2 (germline): MGHRA, YSYEKL. The CDR3 is 16 amino acids. V shed 4 bases and J 4 bases; nucleotides not matched to a gene: 9.

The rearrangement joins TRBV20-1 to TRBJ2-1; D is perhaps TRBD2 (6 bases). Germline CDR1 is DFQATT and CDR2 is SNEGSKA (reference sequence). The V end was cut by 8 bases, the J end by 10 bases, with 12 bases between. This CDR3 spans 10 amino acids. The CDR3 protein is CSLTGREQFF. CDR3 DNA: TGCAGTCTAACCGGGAGAGAGCAGTTCTTC.

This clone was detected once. CDR3 residues: CASSPGQIAKNIQYF. CDR3 in DNA: TGTGCCAGCAGTCCAGGACAAATAGCCAAAAACATTCAGTACTTC. The rearrangement uses TRBV13 and TRBJ2-4, with D possibly matching TRBD1 (5 bases). The CDR3 spans 15 residues. Trimming removed 6 bases from V and 0 bases from J, with 12 bases in between. Germline V gene sequence: CDR1 PRHDT, CDR2 FYEKMQ (reference sequence).

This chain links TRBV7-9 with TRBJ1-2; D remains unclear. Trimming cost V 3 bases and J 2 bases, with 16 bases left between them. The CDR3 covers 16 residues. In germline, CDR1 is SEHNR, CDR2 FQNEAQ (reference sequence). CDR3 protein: CASSFGNEAANYGYTF. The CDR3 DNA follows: TGTGCCAGCAGCTTCGGGAATGAGGCGGCGAACTATGGCTACACCTTC.

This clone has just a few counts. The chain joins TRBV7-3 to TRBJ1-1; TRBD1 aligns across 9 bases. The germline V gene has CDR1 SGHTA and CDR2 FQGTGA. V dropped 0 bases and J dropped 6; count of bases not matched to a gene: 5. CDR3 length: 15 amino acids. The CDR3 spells CASSLTGQGTPEAFF. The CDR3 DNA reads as TGTGCCAGCAGCTTAACGGGACAGGGAACGCCTGAAGCTTTCTTT.

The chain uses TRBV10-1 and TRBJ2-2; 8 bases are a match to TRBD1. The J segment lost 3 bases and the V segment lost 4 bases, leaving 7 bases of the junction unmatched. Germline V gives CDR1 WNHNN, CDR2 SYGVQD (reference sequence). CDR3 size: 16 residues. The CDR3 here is CASSARQGSYTGELFF. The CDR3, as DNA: TGCGCCAGCAGTGCGCGACAGGGGTCTTACACCGGGGAGCTGTTTTTT.

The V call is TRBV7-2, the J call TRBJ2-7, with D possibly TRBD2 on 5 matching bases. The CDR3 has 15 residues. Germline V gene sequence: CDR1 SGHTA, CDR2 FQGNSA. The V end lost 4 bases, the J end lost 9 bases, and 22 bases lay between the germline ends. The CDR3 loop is CASSSAAGPTFGQYF. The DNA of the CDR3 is TGTGCCAGCAGCTCGGCGGCGGGCCCTACCTTTGGGCAGTACTTC.

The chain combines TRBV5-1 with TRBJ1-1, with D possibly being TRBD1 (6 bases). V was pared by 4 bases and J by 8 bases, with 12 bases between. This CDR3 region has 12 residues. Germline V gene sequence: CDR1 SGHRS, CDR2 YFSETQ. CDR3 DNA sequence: TGCGCCAGCAGCGAAACAGGGACGGAAGCTTTCTTT. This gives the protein CASSETGTEAFF.

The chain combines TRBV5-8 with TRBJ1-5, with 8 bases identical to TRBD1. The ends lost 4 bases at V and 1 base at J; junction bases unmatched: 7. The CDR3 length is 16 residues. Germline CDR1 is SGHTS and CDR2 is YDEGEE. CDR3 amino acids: CASSINGQGSNQPQHF. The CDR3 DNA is TGTGCCAGCAGCATTAACGGACAGGGCAGCAATCAGCCCCAGCATTTT. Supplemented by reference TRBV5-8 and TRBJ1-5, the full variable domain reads EAGVTQSPTHLIKTRGQQATLRCSPISGHTSVYWYQQALGLGLQFLLWYDEGEERNRGNFPPRFSGRQFPNYSSELNVNALELEDSALYLCASSINGQGSNQPQHFGDGTRLSIL.

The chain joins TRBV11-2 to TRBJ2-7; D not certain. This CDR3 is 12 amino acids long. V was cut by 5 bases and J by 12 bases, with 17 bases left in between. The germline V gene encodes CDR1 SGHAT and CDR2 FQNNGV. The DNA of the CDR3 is TGTGCCAGCAGCCCCGCTACCCGGAGAGGGTACTTC. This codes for CASSPATRRGYF.

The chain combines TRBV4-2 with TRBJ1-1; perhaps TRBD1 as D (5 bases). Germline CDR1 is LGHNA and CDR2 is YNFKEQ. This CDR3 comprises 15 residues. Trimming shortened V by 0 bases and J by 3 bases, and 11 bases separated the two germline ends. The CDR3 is CASSQDLGVYTEAFF. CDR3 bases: TGTGCCAGCAGCCAAGATTTGGGGGTTTACACTGAAGCTTTCTTT.

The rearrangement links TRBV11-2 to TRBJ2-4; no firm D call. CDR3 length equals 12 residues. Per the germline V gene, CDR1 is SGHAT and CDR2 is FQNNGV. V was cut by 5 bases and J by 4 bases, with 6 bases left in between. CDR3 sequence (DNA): TGTGCCAGCAGCCCCACTAAAAACATTCAGTACTTC. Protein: CASSPTKNIQYF. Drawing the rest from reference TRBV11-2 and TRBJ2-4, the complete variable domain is EAGVAQSPRYKIIEKRQSVAFWCNPISGHATLYWYQQILGQGPKLLIQFQNNGVVDDSQLPKDRFSAERLKGVDSTLKIQPAKLEDSAVYLCASSPTKNIQYFGAGTRLSVL.

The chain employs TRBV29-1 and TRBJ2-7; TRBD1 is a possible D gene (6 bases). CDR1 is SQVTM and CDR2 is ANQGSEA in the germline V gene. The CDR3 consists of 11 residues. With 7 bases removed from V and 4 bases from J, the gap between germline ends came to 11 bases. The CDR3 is CSAAGAYEQYF. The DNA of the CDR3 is TGCAGCGCTGCAGGGGCGTACGAGCAGTACTTC.

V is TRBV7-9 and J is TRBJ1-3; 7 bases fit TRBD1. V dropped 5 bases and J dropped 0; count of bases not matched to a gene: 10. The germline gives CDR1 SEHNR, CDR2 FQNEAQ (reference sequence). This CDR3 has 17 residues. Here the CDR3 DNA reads TGTGCCAGCAGCCCGAAGGACAGGCCCGCCTCTGGAAACACCATATATTTT. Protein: CASSPKDRPASGNTIYF.

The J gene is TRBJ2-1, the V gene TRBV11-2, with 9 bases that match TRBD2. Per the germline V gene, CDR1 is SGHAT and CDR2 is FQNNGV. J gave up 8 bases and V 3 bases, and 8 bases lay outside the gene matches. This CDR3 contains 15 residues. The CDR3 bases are TGTGCCAGCAGCTTGTTAGCGGGAGTAGGCGATGAGCAGTTCTTC. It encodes CASSLLAGVGDEQFF.

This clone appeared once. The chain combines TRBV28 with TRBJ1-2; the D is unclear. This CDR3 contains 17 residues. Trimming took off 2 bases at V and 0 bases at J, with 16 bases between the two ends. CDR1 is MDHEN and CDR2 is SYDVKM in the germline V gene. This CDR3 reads CASSLEALAVTNYGYTF. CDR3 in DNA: TGTGCCAGCAGTTTAGAGGCCCTCGCAGTTACTAACTATGGCTACACCTTC.

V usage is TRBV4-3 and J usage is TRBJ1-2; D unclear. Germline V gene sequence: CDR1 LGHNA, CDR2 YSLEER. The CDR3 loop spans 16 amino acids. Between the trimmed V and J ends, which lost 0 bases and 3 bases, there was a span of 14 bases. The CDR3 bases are TGCGCCAGCAGCCAAGATATTCGGGGAGGGTACTATGGCTACACCTTC. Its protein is CASSQDIRGGYYGYTF.

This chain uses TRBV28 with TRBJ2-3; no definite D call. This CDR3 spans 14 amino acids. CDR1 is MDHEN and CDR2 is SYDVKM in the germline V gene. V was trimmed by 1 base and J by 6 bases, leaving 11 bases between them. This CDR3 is CASSLSTAQDTQYF. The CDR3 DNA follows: TGTGCCAGCAGTTTATCCACCGCCCAGGATACGCAGTATTTT.